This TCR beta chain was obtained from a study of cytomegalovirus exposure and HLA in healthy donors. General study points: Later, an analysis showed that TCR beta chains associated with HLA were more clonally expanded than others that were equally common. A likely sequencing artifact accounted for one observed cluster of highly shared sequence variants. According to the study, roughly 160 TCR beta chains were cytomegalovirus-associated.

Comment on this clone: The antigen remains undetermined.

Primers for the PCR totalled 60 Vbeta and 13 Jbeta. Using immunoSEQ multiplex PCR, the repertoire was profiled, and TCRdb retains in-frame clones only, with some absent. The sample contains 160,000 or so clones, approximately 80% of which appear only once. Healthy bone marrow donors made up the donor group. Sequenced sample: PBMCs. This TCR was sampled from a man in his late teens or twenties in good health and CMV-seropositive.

The CDR3 DNA reads TGTGCCAGCAGTGAACAGGAGACAGGGAATGGGGCTTATGGCTACACCTTC. This gives the protein CASSEQETGNGAYGYTF. The chain has TRBV2 and TRBJ1-2; 7 nucleotides agree with TRBD1. The V gene's germline CDR1 is SNHLY and CDR2 FYNNEI. This CDR3 region has 17 residues. Trimming cost V 2 bases and J 5 bases; bases outside gene matches: 14.